The entry below gives a single T cell receptor (beta chain) sequence along with its context. Its antigen is as yet unknown. This CDR3 comprises 18 residues. Trimming stripped 5 bases from V and 0 bases from J, with 21 bases between. The germline V gene encodes CDR1 SGHAT and CDR2 FQNNGV. RNA was extracted from bulk tissue without any cell sorting. The data belong to a study of tumor and adjacent non-tumor tissue in lung cancer. Study-level background: Patients comprised 12 adenocarcinoma, a couple of squamous cell carcinoma and 1 small cell lung cancer.

Overall study results and limits: Higher tumor TCR diversity was associated with shorter survival. In normal lung, the top 100 clones were significantly more dominant than in tumor.

Three rounds of nested PCR, following a modified ARM-PCR protocol, produced the TCRbeta library. TCRdb itself ran the multiplex PCR reads through MiXCR, one entry per CDR3 protein. Seen here are tens of thousands of distinct CDR3 sequences, roughly 60% observed once, and the top ten hold about 19%. Source material: lung tumor tissue. The genes are TRBV11-2 and TRBJ2-3; possibly TRBD2 for D (7 bases). This TCR was recovered from a man between 50 and 59 years old with non-small cell lung cancer. The CDR3 protein is CASSLVSRGGISTDTQYF. In DNA form, the CDR3 reads TGTGCCAGCAGCCTGGTCAGTAGGGGGGGGATAAGCACAGATACGCAGTATTTT.